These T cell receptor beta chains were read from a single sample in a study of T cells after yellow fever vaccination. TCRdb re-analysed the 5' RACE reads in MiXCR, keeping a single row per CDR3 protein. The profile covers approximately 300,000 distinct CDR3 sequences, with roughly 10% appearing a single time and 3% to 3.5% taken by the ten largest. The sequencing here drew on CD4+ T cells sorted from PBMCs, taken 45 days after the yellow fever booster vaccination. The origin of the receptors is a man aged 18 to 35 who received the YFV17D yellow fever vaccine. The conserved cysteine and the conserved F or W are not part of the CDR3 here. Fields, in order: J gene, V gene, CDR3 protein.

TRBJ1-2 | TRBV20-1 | SARGAGGASGYT
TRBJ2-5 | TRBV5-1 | ASSTGTGIETQY
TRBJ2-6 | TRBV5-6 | ASSWRDFTGANVLT
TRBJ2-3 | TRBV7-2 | ASSPGQGLTDTQY
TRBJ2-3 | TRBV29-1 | SERSSLSTDTQY
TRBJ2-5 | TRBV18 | ASSPGPLSQETQY
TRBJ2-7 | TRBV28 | ASSPRPYEQY
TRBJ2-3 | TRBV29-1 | SVAFGQGVGTDTQY
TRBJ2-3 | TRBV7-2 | ASSLWRGASDTQY
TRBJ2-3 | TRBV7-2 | ASSYRLPPDTQY
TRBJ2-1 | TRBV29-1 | SVEDRRGVYNEQF
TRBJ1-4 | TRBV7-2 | ASSFSFEQAREKLF
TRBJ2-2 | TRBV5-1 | ASSLGPSGGTGELF
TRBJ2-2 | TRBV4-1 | ASSQGGGWLTGELF